This T cell receptor (beta chain) emerged from a study of blood T cell repertoires in COVID-19. As processed by the authors: By means of reference gene primer amplification, nucleated cell counts were estimated. Clones were read by immunoSEQ multiplex PCR, and TCRdb kept only the in-frame ones, dropping some. V and J calls plus clone size are reproduced from that table; the DNA served to infer D and trimming. The table records under 250,000 clones, about 86% of them present only once. Germline V gene data show CDR1 as LGHNA and CDR2 as YNFKEQ. Trimming left V 4 bases short and J 4 bases short, with 10 bases between. The CDR3 has 13 residues.

The TCR sequence derives from a woman aged 60 to 75 with acute or convalescent COVID-19. Specimen: peripheral blood. The chain has TRBV4-2 and TRBJ2-5; the D gene is possibly TRBD2 (6 bases). The CDR3 reads CASSLGTSETQYF. DNA of the CDR3: TGTGCCAGCAGCCTCGGGACTTCAGAGACCCAGTACTTC.